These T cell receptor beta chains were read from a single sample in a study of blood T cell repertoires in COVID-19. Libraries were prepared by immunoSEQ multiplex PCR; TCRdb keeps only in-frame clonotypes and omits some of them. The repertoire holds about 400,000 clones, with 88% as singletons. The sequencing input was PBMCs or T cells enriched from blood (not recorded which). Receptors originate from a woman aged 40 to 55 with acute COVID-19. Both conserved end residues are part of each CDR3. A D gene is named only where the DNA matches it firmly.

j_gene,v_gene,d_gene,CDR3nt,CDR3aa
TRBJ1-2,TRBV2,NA,TGTGCCAGCAGTGAATTAACGGGGGGGAATGGCTACACCTTC,CASSELTGGNGYTF
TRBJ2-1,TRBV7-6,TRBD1,TGTGCCAGCAGACCCACCCGGGACAGCTGGGGCAATGAGCAGTTCTTC,CASRPTRDSWGNEQFF
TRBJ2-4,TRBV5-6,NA,TGTGCCAGCACCCGCGGGGCGGGGACCAAAAACATTCAGTACTTC,CASTRGAGTKNIQYF
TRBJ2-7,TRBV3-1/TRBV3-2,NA,TGTGCCAGCAGCCAGGACAGTCGCGAGCAGTACTTC,CASSQDSREQYF
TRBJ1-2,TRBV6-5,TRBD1,TGTGCCAGCAGTCGCGGACAGGGTTATTATGGCTACACCTTC,CASSRGQGYYGYTF
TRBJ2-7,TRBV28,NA,TGTGCCAGCAGTCTCACGGGTCCCTGGAGCGAGCAGTACTTC,CASSLTGPWSEQYF
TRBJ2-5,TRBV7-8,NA,TGTGCCAGCAGCTCGAGTCCCCGGGGAGAGACCCAGTACTTC,CASSSSPRGETQYF
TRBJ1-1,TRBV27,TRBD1,TGTGCCAGCAGTTTAACCCTGGGACAGGGGATGAACACTGAAGCTTTCTTT,CASSLTLGQGMNTEAFF
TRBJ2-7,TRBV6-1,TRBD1,TGTGCCAGCAGTGACCCGACAGGGTCGGGCTACGAGCAGTACTTC,CASSDPTGSGYEQYF
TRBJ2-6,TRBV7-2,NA,TGTGCCAGCAGCTTGGAGGGGTATGGGGCCAACGTCCTGACTTTC,CASSLEGYGANVLTF
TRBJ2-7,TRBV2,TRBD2,TGTGCCAGCAGGCTGGGACTAGCGGTCTCCTACGAGCAGTACTTC,CASRLGLAVSYEQYF
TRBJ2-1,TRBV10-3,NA,TGTGCCATCAGTGAGTCAGGGAGTAGATTGACCAGCTCCTACAATGAGCAGTTCTTC,CAISESGSRLTSSYNEQFF
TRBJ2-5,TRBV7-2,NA,TGTGCCAGCAGCATCAACTCAAGGGGGGGGGAGACCCAGTACTTC,CASSINSRGGETQYF
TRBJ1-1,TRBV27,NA,TGTGCCAGCAGTTCCCCTTCGGGGGTTGGGAACACTGAAGCTTTCTTT,CASSSPSGVGNTEAFF
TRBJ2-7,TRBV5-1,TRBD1,TGCGCCAGCAGCCGGACAGGGTGGGACGAGCAGTACTTC,CASSRTGWDEQYF
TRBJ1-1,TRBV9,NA,TGTGCCAGCAGCCCGACGGGAGGAGCCACTGAAGCTTTCTTT,CASSPTGGATEAFF
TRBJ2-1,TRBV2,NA,TGTGCCAGCAGTGACTACGGTCGCCCCCACAATGAGCAGTTCTTC,CASSDYGRPHNEQFF
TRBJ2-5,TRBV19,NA,TGTGCCAGTAGTTCCGGTGGGGCCCACCAAGAGACCCAGTACTTC,CASSSGGAHQETQYF
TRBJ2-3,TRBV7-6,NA,TGTGCCAGCAGCCCAGGAGGCTCCACAGATACGCAGTATTTT,CASSPGGSTDTQYF
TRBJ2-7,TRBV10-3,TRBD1,TGTGCCATCAGTGACAGGGGGCCCTACGAGCAGTACTTC,CAISDRGPYEQYF
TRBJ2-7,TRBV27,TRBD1,TGTGCCAGCAGGAAATTAGGGACAGGGGCCTTCTACGAGCAGTACTTC,CASRKLGTGAFYEQYF
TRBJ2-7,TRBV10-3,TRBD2,TGTGCCATCAGCCTGACTAGCGCACTCCAGAGCTCCTACGAGCAGTACTTC,CAISLTSALQSSYEQYF